Listed below are T cell receptor beta chains from one sample, sequenced in a study of T cell changes during pregnancy in multiple sclerosis. Here immunoSEQ multiplex PCR was the method, and the copy in TCRdb shows in-frame clones only, minus some. The sample lists tens of thousands of clones; around 90% were seen once. The input for sequencing was peripheral blood, taken in the second trimester of pregnancy. These receptors came from a female donor with multiple sclerosis, enrolled in a pregnancy study. CDR3s include the opening cysteine and the closing phenylalanine or tryptophan. Fields, in order: J gene, V gene, clone size, D gene, CDR3 DNA, CDR3 protein. A D gene is named only where the DNA matches it firmly. Size values are once, few and many counts, or a class for expanded clones, and some rows have none.

J: TRBJ1-1
V: TRBV19
size: -
D: -
DNA: TGTGCCAGTACCACCGCAGGGTCGAACACTGAAGCTTTCTTT
CDR3: CASTTAGSNTEAFF

J: TRBJ1-4
V: TRBV21-1
size: -
D: -
DNA: TGTGCCAGCAGCAAAGGGGGGGGCAGGATAGTTTACGAACTGTTTTTT
CDR3: CASSKGGGRIVYELFF

J: TRBJ1-5
V: TRBV6-1
size: -
D: -
DNA: TGTGCCAGCAGTGAAGGGGGCCGTAGCAATCAGCCCCAGCATTTT
CDR3: CASSEGGRSNQPQHF

J: TRBJ2-7
V: TRBV6-4
size: -
D: -
DNA: TGTGCCAGCAGTCTCGGGGTAGGAAGCTCCTACGAGCAGTACTTC
CDR3: CASSLGVGSSYEQYF

J: TRBJ2-2
V: TRBV18
size: -
D: TRBD2
DNA: TGTGCCAGCTCACCCTTCTTAGGACTAGCGGGGGGCACTACGAACACCGGGGAGCTGTTTTTT
CDR3: CASSPFLGLAGGTTNTGELFF

J: TRBJ1-4
V: TRBV6-5
size: -
D: TRBD1
DNA: TGTGCCAGCAGTTACTCAGGAGGGGGCAAGGAAAAACTGTTTTTT
CDR3: CASSYSGGGKEKLFF

J: TRBJ2-1
V: TRBV29-1
size: -
D: -
DNA: TGCAGCGTTGAAGGCGTCGGCGGGACCCAAAGGGATGAGCAGTTCTTC
CDR3: CSVEGVGGTQRDEQFF

J: TRBJ1-1
V: TRBV30
size: -
D: -
DNA: TGTGCCTGGAGTCGGGGTGGGACTGAAGCTTTCTTT
CDR3: CAWSRGGTEAFF

J: TRBJ1-1
V: TRBV5-1
size: -
D: TRBD1
DNA: TGCGCCAGCAGCTTGAGGCGGGACAGGGGGCGAAAGGACACTGAAGCTTTCTTT
CDR3: CASSLRRDRGRKDTEAFF

J: TRBJ1-1
V: TRBV30
size: -
D: -
DNA: TGTGCCTGGGGACAGCCGAACACTGAAGCTTTCTTT
CDR3: CAWGQPNTEAFF

J: TRBJ2-1
V: TRBV19
size: -
D: -
DNA: TGTGCCACTAAGAGGAACAATGAGCAGTTCTTC
CDR3: CATKRNNEQFF

J: TRBJ1-2
V: TRBV30
size: -
D: TRBD1
DNA: TGTGCCTGGACGAGACAGGGCAGGATCTATGGCTACACCTTC
CDR3: CAWTRQGRIYGYTF

J: TRBJ2-7
V: TRBV7-9
size: -
D: -
DNA: TGTGCCAGCAGCCTAGGATTACAGGTCCGACACGATGCGCAGTACTTC
CDR3: CASSLGLQVRHDAQYF

J: TRBJ1-2
V: TRBV21-1
size: once
D: -
DNA: TGTGCCAGCCGTATCCGGGAGGGGGCTAACTATGGCTACACCTTC
CDR3: CASRIREGANYGYTF

J: TRBJ2-5
V: TRBV18
size: -
D: TRBD1
DNA: TGTGCCAGCTCACCACCCGGACAGGTTCTGGGGACCCAGTACTTC
CDR3: CASSPPGQVLGTQYF

J: TRBJ2-5
V: TRBV10-3
size: -
D: -
DNA: TGTGCCATCAGTGAGTCGAGGAGGGCAGGGGGAGGCCAAGAGACCCAGTACTTC
CDR3: CAISESRRAGGGQETQYF

J: TRBJ2-7
V: TRBV2
size: -
D: -
DNA: TGTGCCAGCTACATCCTGGGCCTTACCTACGAGCAGTACTTC
CDR3: CASYILGLTYEQYF

J: TRBJ1-5
V: TRBV7-9
size: -
D: -
DNA: TGTGCCAGCAGCCGCCGGAGGGAGCCGGTAGTGGATCAGCCCCAGCATTTT
CDR3: CASSRRREPVVDQPQHF

J: TRBJ1-2
V: TRBV30
size: -
D: -
DNA: TGTGCCTGGAGTGCAGCGGGAGACGATCTCTATGGCTACACCTTC
CDR3: CAWSAAGDDLYGYTF

J: TRBJ1-2
V: TRBV6-5
size: -
D: -
DNA: TGTGCCAGCGGTCCATTGGCTGGCTACACCTTC
CDR3: CASGPLAGYTF

J: TRBJ2-5
V: TRBV5-1
size: -
D: -
DNA: TGCGCCAGCAGCCCCAGGCAGTTCTCAGAGACCCAGTACTTC
CDR3: CASSPRQFSETQYF

J: TRBJ2-2
V: TRBV5-3
size: -
D: -
DNA: TGTGCCAGAAGCGTAGGGGAGGCTCCCGGGGAGCTGTTTTTT
CDR3: CARSVGEAPGELFF

J: TRBJ2-7
V: TRBV6-5
size: -
D: -
DNA: TGTGCCAGCAGACGCTCGACAGCCTACGAGCAGTACTTC
CDR3: CASRRSTAYEQYF

J: TRBJ1-1
V: TRBV18
size: -
D: -
DNA: TGTGCCAGCTCACCCCAAACGGGGTTGCGAGCTTTCTTT
CDR3: CASSPQTGLRAFF

J: TRBJ2-1
V: TRBV5-1
size: -
D: -
DNA: TGCGCCAGCAGCTTGGGAAAATTGGCGGGGGCCCACAATGAGCAGTTCTTC
CDR3: CASSLGKLAGAHNEQFF

J: TRBJ1-6
V: TRBV30
size: few
D: -
DNA: TGTGCCTGGTACAGGGACAATTCACCCCTCCACTTT
CDR3: CAWYRDNSPLHF

J: TRBJ1-1
V: TRBV5-6
size: -
D: -
DNA: TGTGCCAGCAGGCTTGTCTCACAGGGAGTCACTGAAGCTTTCTTT
CDR3: CASRLVSQGVTEAFF

J: TRBJ2-1
V: TRBV5-1
size: -
D: TRBD1
DNA: TGCGCCAGCAGCTTCGACAGGGGGCTCTACAATGAGCAGTTCTTC
CDR3: CASSFDRGLYNEQFF

J: TRBJ1-6
V: TRBV5-4
size: few
D: TRBD1
DNA: TGTGCCAGCAGCCCCAAACAGGGGTCGAATTCACCCCTCCACTTT
CDR3: CASSPKQGSNSPLHF

J: TRBJ2-1
V: TRBV27
size: -
D: TRBD2
DNA: TGTGCCAGCAGTTTGAATCCCGGGACTAGCGGGAGAGATGAGCAGTTCTTC
CDR3: CASSLNPGTSGRDEQFF

J: TRBJ2-3
V: TRBV7-3
size: -
D: -
DNA: TGTGCCAGCAGCTTAAGCGGGGCCACCACAGATACGCAGTATTTT
CDR3: CASSLSGATTDTQYF

J: TRBJ2-3
V: TRBV7-2
size: -
D: TRBD2
DNA: TGTGCCAGCAGCTTCAGAACTAGCGGATACACAGATACGCAGTATTTT
CDR3: CASSFRTSGYTDTQYF

J: TRBJ1-2
V: TRBV7-8
size: once
D: -
DNA: TGTGCCAGCACGGACTCGGGAGGGGGGTCCGACTATGGCTACACCTTC
CDR3: CASTDSGGGSDYGYTF

J: TRBJ2-5
V: TRBV2
size: -
D: TRBD2
DNA: TGTGCCAGCAGAGCTAGCGGGATGGGGCAAGAGACCCAGTACTTC
CDR3: CASRASGMGQETQYF

J: TRBJ2-2
V: TRBV4-1
size: once
D: -
DNA: TGCGCCAGCAGCCAAGATTACGGACATGGAACCGGGGAGCTGTTTTTT
CDR3: CASSQDYGHGTGELFF

J: TRBJ2-7
V: TRBV11-3
size: -
D: TRBD2
DNA: TGTGCCAGCAGCCCGCCGGGGGGGTACGAGCAGTACTTC
CDR3: CASSPPGGYEQYF

J: TRBJ2-1
V: TRBV28
size: -
D: -
DNA: TGTGCCAGCAGGTCTCCAGGGGGGCTCTACAATGAGCAGTTCTTC
CDR3: CASRSPGGLYNEQFF

J: TRBJ2-3
V: TRBV2
size: -
D: TRBD2
DNA: TGTGCCAGCAGTGAAGTCCCTAGCGGTTCAGATACGCAGTATTTT
CDR3: CASSEVPSGSDTQYF

J: TRBJ1-3
V: TRBV6-1
size: -
D: -
DNA: TGTGCCAGCATTCTGACAGGTTCGGGAAACACCATATATTTT
CDR3: CASILTGSGNTIYF

J: TRBJ1-3
V: TRBV2
size: -
D: -
DNA: TGTGCCAGCAGTCTCGTTCCAGGGCATGGTGGAAACACCATATATTTT
CDR3: CASSLVPGHGGNTIYF

J: TRBJ2-6
V: TRBV7-9
size: -
D: -
DNA: TGTGCCAGCAGCCAGACAGGCTCTGGGGCCAACGTCCTGACTTTC
CDR3: CASSQTGSGANVLTF

J: TRBJ2-1
V: TRBV19
size: -
D: TRBD2
DNA: TGTGCCAGTAGTATAGATCTCCCAGCGGGGTCCTACAATGAGCAGTTCTTC
CDR3: CASSIDLPAGSYNEQFF

J: TRBJ1-1
V: TRBV11-1
size: once
D: -
DNA: TGTGCCAGCAGCCCGGACAGACACTTTAACACTGAAGCTTTCTTT
CDR3: CASSPDRHFNTEAFF

J: TRBJ2-3
V: TRBV6-1
size: -
D: TRBD2
DNA: TGTGCCAGCAGGAGCGGGGGGGCAGGAGATACGCAGTATTTT
CDR3: CASRSGGAGDTQYF

J: TRBJ1-2
V: TRBV5-4
size: -
D: TRBD1
DNA: TGTGCCAGCAGCTTCGACAGGGGGCAAGCGGGTGGCTACACCTTC
CDR3: CASSFDRGQAGGYTF

J: TRBJ1-2
V: TRBV7-2
size: -
D: TRBD1
DNA: TGTGCCAGCAGCTTGGAACCGGGACAGAACTACACCTTC
CDR3: CASSLEPGQNYTF

J: TRBJ1-6
V: TRBV27
size: few
D: TRBD1
DNA: TGTGCCAGCAGTTCCGGGACAGGGGCTCCCTCACCCCTCCACTTT
CDR3: CASSSGTGAPSPLHF